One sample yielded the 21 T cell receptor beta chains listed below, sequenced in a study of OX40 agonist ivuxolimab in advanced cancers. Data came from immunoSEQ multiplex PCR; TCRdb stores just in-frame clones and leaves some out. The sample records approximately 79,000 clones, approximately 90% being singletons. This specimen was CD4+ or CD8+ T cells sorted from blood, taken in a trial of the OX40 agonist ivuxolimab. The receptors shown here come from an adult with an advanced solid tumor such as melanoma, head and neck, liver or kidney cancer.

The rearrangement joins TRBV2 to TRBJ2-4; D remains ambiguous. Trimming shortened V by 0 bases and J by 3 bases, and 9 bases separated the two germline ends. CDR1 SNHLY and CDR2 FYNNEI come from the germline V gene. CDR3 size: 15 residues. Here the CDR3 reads CASSEAAFGKNIQYF. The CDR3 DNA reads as TGTGCCAGCAGTGAAGCGGCGTTTGGCAAAAACATTCAGTACTTC.

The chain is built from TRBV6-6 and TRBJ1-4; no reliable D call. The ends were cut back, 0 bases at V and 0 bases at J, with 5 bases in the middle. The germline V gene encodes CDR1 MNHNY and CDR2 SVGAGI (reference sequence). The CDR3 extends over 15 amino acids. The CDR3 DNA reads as TGTGCCAGCAGTTACTCGTATGCAACTAATGAAAAACTGTTTTTT. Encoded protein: CASSYSYATNEKLFF.

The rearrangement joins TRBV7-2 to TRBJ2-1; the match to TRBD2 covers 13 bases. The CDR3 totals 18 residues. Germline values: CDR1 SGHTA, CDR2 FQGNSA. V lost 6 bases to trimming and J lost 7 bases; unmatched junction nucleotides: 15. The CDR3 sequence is CASRRGGGTSGRGNEQFF. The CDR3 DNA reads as TGTGCCAGCAGACGGGGAGGTGGAACTAGCGGGAGGGGGAATGAGCAGTTCTTC.

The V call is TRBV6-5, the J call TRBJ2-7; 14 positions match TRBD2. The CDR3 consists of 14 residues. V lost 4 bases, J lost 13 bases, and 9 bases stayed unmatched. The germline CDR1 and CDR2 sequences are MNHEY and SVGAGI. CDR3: CASSSPGLAGDRYF. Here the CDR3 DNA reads TGTGCCAGCAGTTCACCGGGACTAGCGGGAGATAGATACTTC.

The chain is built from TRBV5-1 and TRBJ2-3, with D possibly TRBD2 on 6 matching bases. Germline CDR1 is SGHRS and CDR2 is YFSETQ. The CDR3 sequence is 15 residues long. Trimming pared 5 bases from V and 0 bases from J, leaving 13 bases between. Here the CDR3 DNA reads TGCGCCAGCAGGTCTAGCGCCCTTAGCACAGATACGCAGTATTTT. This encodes CASRSSALSTDTQYF. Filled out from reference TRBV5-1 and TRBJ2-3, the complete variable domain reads KAGVTQTPRYLIKTRGQQVTLSCSPISGHRSVSWYQQTPGQGLQFLFEYFSETQRNKGNFPGRFSGRQFSNSRSEMNVSTLELGDSALYLCASRSSALSTDTQYFGPGTRLTVL.

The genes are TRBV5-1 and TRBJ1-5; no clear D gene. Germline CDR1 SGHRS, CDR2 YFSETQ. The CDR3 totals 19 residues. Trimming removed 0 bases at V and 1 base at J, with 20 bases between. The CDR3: CASSLVQRLDPMSNQPQHF. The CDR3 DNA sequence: TGCGCCAGCAGCTTGGTCCAGCGACTTGATCCTATGAGCAATCAGCCCCAGCATTTT.

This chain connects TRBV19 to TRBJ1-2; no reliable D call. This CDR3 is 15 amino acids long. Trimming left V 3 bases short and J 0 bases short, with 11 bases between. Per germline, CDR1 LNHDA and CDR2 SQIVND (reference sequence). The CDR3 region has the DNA TGTGCCAGTAGTATTGCCGGGGAACCTAACTATGGCTACACCTTC. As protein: CASSIAGEPNYGYTF.

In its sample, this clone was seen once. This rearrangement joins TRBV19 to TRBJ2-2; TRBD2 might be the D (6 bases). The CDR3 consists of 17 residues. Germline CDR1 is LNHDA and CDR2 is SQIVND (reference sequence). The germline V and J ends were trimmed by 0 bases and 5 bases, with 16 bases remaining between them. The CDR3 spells CASSIDSYGGYTGELFF. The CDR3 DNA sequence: TGTGCCAGTAGTATAGATTCGTACGGGGGTTATACCGGGGAGCTGTTTTTT.

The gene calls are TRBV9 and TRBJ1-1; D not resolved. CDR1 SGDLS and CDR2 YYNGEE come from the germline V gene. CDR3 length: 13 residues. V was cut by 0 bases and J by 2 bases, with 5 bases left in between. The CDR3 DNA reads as TGTGCCAGCAGCGTAGAGGTAAACACTGAAGCTTTCTTT. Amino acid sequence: CASSVEVNTEAFF. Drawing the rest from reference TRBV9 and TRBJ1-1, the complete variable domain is DSGVTQTPKHLITATGQRVTLRCSPRSGDLSVYWYQQSLDQGLQFLIQYYNGEERAKGNILERFSAQQFPDLHSELNLSSLELGDSALYFCASSVEVNTEAFFGQGTRLTVV.

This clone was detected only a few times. CDR3 in amino acids: CASSQGLGSYEQYF. CDR3 nucleotides: TGTGCCAGCAGTCAGGGACTAGGATCCTACGAGCAGTACTTC. This chain connects TRBV6-6 to TRBJ2-7; TRBD2 matches 8 bases. The CDR3 is 14 residues long. Germline trimming cut 5 bases from V and 1 base from J; bases unmatched to any gene: 4. Germline V lookup: CDR1 MNHNY, CDR2 SVGAGI (reference sequence).

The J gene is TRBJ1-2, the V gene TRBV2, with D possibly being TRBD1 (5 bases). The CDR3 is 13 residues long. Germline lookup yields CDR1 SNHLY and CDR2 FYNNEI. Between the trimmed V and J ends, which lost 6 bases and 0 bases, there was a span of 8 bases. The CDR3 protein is CASRGDTNYGYTF. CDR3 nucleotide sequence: TGTGCCAGCAGAGGGGATACTAACTATGGCTACACCTTC.

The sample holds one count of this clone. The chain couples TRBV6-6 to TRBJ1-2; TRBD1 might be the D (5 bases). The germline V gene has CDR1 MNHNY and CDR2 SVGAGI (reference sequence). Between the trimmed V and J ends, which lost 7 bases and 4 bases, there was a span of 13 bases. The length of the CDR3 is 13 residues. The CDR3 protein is CASTFDSRYGYTF. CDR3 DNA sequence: TGTGCCAGCACCTTCGACAGCCGCTATGGCTACACCTTC.

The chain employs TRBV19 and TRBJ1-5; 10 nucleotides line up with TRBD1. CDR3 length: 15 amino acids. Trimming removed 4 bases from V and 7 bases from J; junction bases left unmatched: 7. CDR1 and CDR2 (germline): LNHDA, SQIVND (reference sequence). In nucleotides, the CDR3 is TGTGCCAGTAGTACTACCGGGACAGGGGTCCAGCCCCAGCATTTT. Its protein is CASSTTGTGVQPQHF.

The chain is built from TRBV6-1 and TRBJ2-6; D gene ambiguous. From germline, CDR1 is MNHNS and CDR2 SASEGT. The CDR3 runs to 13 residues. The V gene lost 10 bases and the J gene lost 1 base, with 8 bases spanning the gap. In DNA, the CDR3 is TGTGCCACCCTCAGTTCTGGGGCCAACGTCCTGACTTTC. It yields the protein CATLSSGANVLTF.

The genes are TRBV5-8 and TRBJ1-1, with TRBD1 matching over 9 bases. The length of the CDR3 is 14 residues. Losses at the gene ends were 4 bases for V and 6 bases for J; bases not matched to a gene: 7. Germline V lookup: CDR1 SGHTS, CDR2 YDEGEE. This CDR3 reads CASSAGQGWAEAFF. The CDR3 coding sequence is TGTGCCAGCAGCGCTGGACAGGGGTGGGCTGAAGCTTTCTTT.

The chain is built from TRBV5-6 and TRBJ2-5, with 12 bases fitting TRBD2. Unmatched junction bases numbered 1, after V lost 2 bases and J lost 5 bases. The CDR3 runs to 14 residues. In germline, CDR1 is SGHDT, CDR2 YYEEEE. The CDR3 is CASSFTSGGETQYF. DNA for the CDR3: TGTGCCAGCAGCTTTACTAGCGGGGGGGAGACCCAGTACTTC.

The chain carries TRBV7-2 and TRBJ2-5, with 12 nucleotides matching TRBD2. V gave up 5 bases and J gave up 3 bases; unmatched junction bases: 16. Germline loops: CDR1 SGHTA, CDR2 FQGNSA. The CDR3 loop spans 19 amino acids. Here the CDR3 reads CASSLGLAGGIGLKETQYF. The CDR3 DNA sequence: TGTGCCAGCAGCCTCGGGCTAGCGGGAGGGATTGGTCTAAAAGAGACCCAGTACTTC. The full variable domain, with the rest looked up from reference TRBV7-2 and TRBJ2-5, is GAGVSQSPSNKVTEKGKDVELRCDPISGHTALYWYRQSLGQGLEFLIYFQGNSAPDKSGLPSDRFSAERTGGSVSTLTIQRTQQEDSAVYLCASSLGLAGGIGLKETQYFGPGTRLLVL.

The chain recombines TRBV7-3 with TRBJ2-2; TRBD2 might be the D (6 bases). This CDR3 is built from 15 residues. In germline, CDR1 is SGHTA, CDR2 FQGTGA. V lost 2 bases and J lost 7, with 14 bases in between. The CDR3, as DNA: TGTGCCAGCAGCTTAGAGGTTAGCGGCCTCGGGGAGCTGTTTTTT. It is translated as CASSLEVSGLGELFF. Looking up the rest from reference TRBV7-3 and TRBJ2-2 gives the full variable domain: GAGVSQTPSNKVTEKGKYVELRCDPISGHTALYWYRQSLGQGPEFLIYFQGTGAADDSGLPNDRFFAVRPEGSVSTLKIQRTERGDSAVYLCASSLEVSGLGELFFGEGSRLTVL.

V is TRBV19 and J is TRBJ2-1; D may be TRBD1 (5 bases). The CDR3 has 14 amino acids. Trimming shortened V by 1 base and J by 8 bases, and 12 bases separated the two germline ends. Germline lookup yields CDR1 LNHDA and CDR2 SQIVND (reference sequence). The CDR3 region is CASSIGGRVDEQFF. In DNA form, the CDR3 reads TGTGCCAGTAGTATAGGAGGCAGGGTGGATGAGCAGTTCTTC.

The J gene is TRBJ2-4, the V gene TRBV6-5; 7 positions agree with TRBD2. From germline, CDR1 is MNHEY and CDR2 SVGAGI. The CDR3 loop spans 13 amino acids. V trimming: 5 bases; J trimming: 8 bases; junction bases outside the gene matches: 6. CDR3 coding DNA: TGTGCCAGCAGTGAAGCTCGGGGGGACATTCAGTACTTC. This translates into CASSEARGDIQYF.

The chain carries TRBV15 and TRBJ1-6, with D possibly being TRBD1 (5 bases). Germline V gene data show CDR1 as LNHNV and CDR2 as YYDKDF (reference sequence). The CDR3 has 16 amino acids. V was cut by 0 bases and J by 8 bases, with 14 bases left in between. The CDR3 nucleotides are TGTGCCACCAGCAGAGATTCTAGCAGGGCGGATTCACCCCTCCACTTT. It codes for CATSRDSSRADSPLHF.